The clone carrying this T cell receptor beta chain was counted ten times or more. The target antigen is unknown. Profiling relied on immunoSEQ multiplex PCR, and the TCRdb table lists in-frame clones only, not all of them. Here the sample spans more than 450,000 clones, about four fifths being singletons. The record originates from a study of shared clonotypes between healthy human individuals. Whole-study context: Donors were a couple of women and a few men aged 18 to 49.

The ends lost 5 bases at V and 4 bases at J; junction bases unmatched: 8. CDR3 size: 16 residues. Germline V gene data show CDR1 as SEHNR and CDR2 as FQNEAQ (reference sequence). Study results and caveats: An anticipated effect of sequencing depth on clonotype sharing among donors was recognized.

This sequence joins TRBV7-9 and TRBJ2-1; 10 nucleotides match TRBD2. The receptor was derived from a woman between 40 and 55 years old in good health. Some clones in this sample may be carry-over from other donors' samples. The sample was PBMCs. The CDR3 DNA reads as TGTGCCAGCAGCGCACGAGCGGGAGGGCGATACAATGAGCAGTTCTTC. Protein product: CASSARAGGRYNEQFF.